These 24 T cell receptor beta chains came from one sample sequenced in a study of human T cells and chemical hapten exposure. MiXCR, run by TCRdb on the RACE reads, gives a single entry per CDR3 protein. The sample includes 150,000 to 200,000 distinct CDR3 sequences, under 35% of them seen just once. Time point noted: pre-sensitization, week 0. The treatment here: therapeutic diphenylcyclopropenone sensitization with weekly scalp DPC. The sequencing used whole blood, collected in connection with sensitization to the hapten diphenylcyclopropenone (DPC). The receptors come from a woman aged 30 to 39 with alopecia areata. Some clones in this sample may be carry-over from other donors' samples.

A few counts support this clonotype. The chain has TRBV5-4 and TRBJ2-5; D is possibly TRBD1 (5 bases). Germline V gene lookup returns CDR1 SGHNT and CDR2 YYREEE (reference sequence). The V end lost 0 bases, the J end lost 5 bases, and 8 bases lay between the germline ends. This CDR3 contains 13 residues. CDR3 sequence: CASSLDWGETQYF. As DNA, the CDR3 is TGTGCCAGCAGCTTGGACTGGGGCGAGACCCAGTACTTC.

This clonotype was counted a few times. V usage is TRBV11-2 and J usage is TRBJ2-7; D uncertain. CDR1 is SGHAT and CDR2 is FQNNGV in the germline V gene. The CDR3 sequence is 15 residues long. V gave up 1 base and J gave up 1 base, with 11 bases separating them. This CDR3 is CASSLGSGASYEQYF. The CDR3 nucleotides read TGTGCCAGCAGCTTAGGCTCCGGCGCATCCTACGAGCAGTACTTC.

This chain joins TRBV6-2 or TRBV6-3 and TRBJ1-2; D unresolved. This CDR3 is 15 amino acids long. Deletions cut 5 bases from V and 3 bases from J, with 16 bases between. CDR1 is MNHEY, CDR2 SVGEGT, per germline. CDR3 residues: CASSTRGPGHYGYTF. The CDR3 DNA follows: TGTGCCAGCAGTACACGAGGACCAGGTCACTATGGCTACACCTTC.

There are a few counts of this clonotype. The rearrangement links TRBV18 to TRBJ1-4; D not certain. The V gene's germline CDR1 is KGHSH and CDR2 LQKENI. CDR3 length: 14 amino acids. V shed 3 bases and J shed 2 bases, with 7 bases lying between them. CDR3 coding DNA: TGTGCCAGCTCACCGGTGGGGACTAATGAAAAACTGTTTTTT. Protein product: CASSPVGTNEKLFF.

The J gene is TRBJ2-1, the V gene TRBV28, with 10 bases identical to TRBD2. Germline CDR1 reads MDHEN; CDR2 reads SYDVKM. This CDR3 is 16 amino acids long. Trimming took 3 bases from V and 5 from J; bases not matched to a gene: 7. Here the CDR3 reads CASSFIGLAENNEQFF. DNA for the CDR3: TGTGCCAGCAGTTTTATCGGACTAGCGGAGAACAATGAGCAGTTCTTC.

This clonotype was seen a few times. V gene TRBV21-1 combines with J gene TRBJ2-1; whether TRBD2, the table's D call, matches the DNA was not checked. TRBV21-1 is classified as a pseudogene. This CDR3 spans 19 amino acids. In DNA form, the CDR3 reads TGTGCCAGCAGCAATTTCGCCCTGGCGGGAGGGCCGTCAGACAATGAGCAGTTCTTC. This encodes CASSNFALAGGPSDNEQFF.

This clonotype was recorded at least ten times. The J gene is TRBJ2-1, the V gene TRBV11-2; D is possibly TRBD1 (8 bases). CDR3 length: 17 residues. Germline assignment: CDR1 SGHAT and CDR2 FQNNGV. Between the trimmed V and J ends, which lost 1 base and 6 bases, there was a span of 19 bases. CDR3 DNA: TGTGCCAGCAGCTTAGCCCCCAGGACAGGGAGGGTCAATGAGCAGTTCTTC. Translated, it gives CASSLAPRTGRVNEQFF.

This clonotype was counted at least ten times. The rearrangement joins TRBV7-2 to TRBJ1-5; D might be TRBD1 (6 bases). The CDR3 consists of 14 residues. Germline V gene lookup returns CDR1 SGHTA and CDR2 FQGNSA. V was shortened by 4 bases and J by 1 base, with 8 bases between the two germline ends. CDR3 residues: CASSSDSSNQPQHF. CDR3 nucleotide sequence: TGTGCCAGCAGCTCGGACAGCAGCAATCAGCCCCAGCATTTT.

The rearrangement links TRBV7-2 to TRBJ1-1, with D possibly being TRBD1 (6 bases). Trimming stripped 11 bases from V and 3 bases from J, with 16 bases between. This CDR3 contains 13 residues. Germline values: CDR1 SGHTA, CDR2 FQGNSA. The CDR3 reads CAVLQGPDTEAFF. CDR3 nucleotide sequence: TGTGCCGTACTACAGGGCCCAGACACTGAAGCTTTCTTT.

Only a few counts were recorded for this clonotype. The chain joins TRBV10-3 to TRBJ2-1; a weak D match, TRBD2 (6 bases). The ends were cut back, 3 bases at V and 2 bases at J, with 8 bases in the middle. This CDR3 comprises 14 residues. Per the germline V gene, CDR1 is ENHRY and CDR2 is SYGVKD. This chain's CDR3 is CAISDGSAYNEQFF. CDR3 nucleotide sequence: TGTGCCATCAGTGACGGGAGTGCCTACAATGAGCAGTTCTTC.

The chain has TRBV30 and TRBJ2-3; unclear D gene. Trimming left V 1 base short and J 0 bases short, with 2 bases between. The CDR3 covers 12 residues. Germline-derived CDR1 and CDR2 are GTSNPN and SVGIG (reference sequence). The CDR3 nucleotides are TGTGCCTGGAGTGCTAGCACAGATACGCAGTATTTT. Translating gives CAWSASTDTQYF.

The CDR3 spells CATSRSSLAGGRGGQPQHF. CDR3 coding DNA: TGTGCCACCAGCAGATCATCTTTAGCAGGGGGCAGGGGGGGTCAGCCCCAGCATTTT. The rearrangement uses TRBV15 and TRBJ1-5; TRBD1 matches 8 bases. Germline lookup yields CDR1 LNHNV and CDR2 YYDKDF (reference sequence). The CDR3 has 19 residues. The junction had 18 bases not matched to a gene; V was cut back by 2 bases and J by 6 bases.

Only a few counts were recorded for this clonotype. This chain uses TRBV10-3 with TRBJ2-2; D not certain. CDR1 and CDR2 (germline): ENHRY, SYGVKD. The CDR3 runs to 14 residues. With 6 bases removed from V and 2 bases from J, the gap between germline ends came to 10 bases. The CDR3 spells CAIRGLANTGELFF. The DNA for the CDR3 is TGTGCCATCAGAGGGCTCGCTAACACCGGGGAGCTGTTTTTT.

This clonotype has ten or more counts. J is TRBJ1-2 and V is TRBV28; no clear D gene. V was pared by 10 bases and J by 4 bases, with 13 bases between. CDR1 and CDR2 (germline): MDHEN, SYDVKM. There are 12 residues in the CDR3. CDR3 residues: CATLNNGYGYTF. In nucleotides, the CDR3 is TGTGCCACCCTAAATAACGGCTATGGCTACACCTTC.

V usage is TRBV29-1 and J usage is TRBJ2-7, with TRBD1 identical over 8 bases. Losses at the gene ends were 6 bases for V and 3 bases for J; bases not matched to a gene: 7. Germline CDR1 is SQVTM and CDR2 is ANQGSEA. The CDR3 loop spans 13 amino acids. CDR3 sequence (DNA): TGCAGCGTAGAGACAGGGGCGAACTACGAGCAGTACTTC. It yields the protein CSVETGANYEQYF.

CDR3 in amino acids: CASSSLGGPGLEAFF. Written as DNA, the CDR3 is TGTGCCAGCAGCTCTTTGGGGGGCCCCGGACTCGAAGCTTTCTTT. V is TRBV7-9 and J is TRBJ1-1; the D gene is possibly TRBD1 (6 bases). CDR1 SEHNR and CDR2 FQNEAQ come from the germline V gene (reference sequence). The CDR3 consists of 15 residues. The V gene lost 4 bases and the J gene lost 8 bases, with 20 bases spanning the gap.

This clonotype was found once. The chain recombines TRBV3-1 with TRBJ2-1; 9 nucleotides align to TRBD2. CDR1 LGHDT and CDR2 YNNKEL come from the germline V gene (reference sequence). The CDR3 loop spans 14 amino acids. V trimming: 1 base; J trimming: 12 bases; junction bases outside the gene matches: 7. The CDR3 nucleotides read TGTGCCAGCAGCCAAGGAGCTAGCGGGGCGTTGCAGTTCTTC. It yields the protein CASSQGASGALQFF.

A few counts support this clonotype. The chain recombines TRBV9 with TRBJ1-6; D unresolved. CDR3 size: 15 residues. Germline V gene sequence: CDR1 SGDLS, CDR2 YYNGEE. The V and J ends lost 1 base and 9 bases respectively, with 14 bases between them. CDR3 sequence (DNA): TGTGCCAGCAGCGTATCTGTATCGGGGTTTTCACCCCTCCACTTT. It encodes CASSVSVSGFSPLHF.

CDR3 sequence (DNA): TGTGCCATCAGTGAGTCGGTCTCAGCGAACACTGAAGCTTTCTTT. Amino acids: CAISESVSANTEAFF. This rearrangement joins TRBV10-3 to TRBJ1-1; no reliable D call. V lost 0 bases, J lost 1 base, and 9 bases lay in between. CDR3 length: 15 residues. The germline gives CDR1 ENHRY, CDR2 SYGVKD.

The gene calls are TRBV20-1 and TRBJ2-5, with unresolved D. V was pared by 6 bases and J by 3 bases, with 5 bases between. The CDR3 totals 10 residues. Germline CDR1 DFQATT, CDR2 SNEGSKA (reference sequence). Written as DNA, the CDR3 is TGCAGTGCGGCCGAAGAGACCCAGTACTTC. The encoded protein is CSAAEETQYF.

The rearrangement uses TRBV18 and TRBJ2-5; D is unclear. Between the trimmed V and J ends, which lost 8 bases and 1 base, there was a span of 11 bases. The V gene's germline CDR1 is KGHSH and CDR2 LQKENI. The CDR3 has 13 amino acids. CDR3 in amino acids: CASTRTSQETQYF. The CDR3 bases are TGTGCCAGCACGAGGACGAGCCAAGAGACCCAGTACTTC.

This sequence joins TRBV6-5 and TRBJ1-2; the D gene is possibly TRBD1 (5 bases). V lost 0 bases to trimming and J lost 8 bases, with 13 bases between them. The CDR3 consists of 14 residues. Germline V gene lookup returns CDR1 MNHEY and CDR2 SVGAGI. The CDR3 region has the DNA TGTGCCAGCAGTTACTCGACGGCAGGGAAGGGCTACACCTTC. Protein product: CASSYSTAGKGYTF.

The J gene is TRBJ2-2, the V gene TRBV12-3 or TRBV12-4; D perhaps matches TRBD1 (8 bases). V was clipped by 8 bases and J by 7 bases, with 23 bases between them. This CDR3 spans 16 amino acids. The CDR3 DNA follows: TGTGCCAGCTACAGGGGGGCTAGCGGCCCCATCGGGGAGCTGTTTTTT. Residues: CASYRGASGPIGELFF.

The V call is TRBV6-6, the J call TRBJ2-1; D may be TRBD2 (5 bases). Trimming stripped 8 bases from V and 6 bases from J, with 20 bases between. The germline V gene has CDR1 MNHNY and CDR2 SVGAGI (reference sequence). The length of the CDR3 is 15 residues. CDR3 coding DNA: TGTGCCAGCGGATCCCGGGAAGGTTGGGGCAATGAGCAGTTCTTC. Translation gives CASGSREGWGNEQFF.